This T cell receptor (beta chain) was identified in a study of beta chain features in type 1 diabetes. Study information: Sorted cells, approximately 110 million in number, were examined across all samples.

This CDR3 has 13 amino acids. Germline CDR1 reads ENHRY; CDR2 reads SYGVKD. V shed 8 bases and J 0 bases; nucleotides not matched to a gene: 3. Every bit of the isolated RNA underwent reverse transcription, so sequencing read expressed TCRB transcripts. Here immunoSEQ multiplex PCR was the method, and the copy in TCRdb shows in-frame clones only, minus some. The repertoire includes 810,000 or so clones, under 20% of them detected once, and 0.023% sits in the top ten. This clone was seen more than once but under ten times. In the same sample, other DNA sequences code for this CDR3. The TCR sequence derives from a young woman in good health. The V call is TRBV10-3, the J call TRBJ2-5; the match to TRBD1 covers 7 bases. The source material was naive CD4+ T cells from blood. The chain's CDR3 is CAIRGQDQETQYF. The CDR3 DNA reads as TGTGCCATCCGCGGACAGGACCAAGAGACCCAGTACTTC.